This TCR beta chain appears in the sequencing data of a study of T cell responses to AZD1222 COVID-19 vaccine. At the level of the study: Researchers grouped second doses given at about 4 or about 12 weeks into one pool.

TCRdb's copy holds only in-frame clones and misses some; the assay was immunoSEQ multiplex PCR. The sample yields 90,000 to 140,000 clones, over 80% seen once. In regard to this clone: Its antigen is not identified.

Study-level findings and limits: Vaccine-associated CD4 TCRs spanned spike, dominant at 160-218 and 743-854. Sampling captured repertoires only after the peak T cell response. Baseline serology detected seropositivity in only 6 or 7 AZD1222 recipients.

This receptor was obtained from an adult in good health. Source: peripheral blood, taken on day 0 of AZD1222 vaccination.

The CDR3 spells CASSRFLGTLKLFF. The CDR3 DNA follows: TGTGCCAGCAGCCGTTTCCTGGGGACGTTAAAGCTGTTTTTT. The V call is TRBV13, the J call TRBJ2-2; either TRBD1 or TRBD2 may supply D (5 bases each). V was shortened by 5 bases and J by 12 bases, with 19 bases between the two germline ends. CDR1 is PRHDT, CDR2 FYEKMQ, per germline (reference sequence). There are 14 residues in the CDR3.